The 14 T cell receptor beta chains below come from one sample, sequenced in a study of blood T cells in healthy people across ages. A second PCR, run for about 7 to 12 cycles, used a sample-barcoded 5' primer plus a J-beta primer mix. TCRdb itself ran the 5' RACE reads through MiXCR, one entry per CDR3 protein. The table lists some 1.7 million distinct CDR3 sequences, approximately 30% of them singletons, with 7.7% in the top ten. The sequenced sample was blood. The receptors originated from a woman in her 30s in good health.

The chain is built from TRBV20-1 and TRBJ2-3, with no clear D. The CDR3 is 16 amino acids. V was shortened by 0 bases and J by 4 bases, with 17 bases between the two germline ends. Per the germline V gene, CDR1 is DFQATT and CDR2 is SNEGSKA (reference sequence). For the CDR3, the DNA is TGCAGTGCTAGAGATCGAATCAAGGGTGCGGCAGATACGCAGTATTTT. It encodes CSARDRIKGAADTQYF.

The rearrangement joins TRBV5-1 to TRBJ2-1, with D perhaps TRBD1 (6 bases). Germline V gene sequence: CDR1 SGHRS, CDR2 YFSETQ. The CDR3 is 15 residues long. V lost 9 bases and J 0 bases, leaving 16 bases between the germline ends. This CDR3 is CATARDRSSYNEQFF. The CDR3 nucleotides read TGCGCCACCGCTAGAGACAGGTCCTCCTACAATGAGCAGTTCTTC.

This clonotype was counted between two and nine times. The V gene is TRBV12-3 or TRBV12-4, the J gene TRBJ1-4, with a weak D call TRBD1 (6 bases). Deletions cut 3 bases from V and 8 bases from J, with 10 bases between. The CDR3 is made up of 13 amino acids. In DNA form, the CDR3 reads TGTGCCAGCAGTTTTGGAGACAGGGAAAAACTGTTTTTT. It yields the protein CASSFGDREKLFF.

The V call is TRBV11-2, the J call TRBJ1-2; 8 bases fit TRBD1. Germline loops: CDR1 SGHAT, CDR2 FQNNGV. The CDR3 extends over 15 amino acids. V lost 1 base and J lost 3; bases outside the gene matches: 4. CDR3 coding DNA: TGTGCCAGCAGCTTAGCCTCGACAGGGGACTATGGCTACACCTTC. It encodes CASSLASTGDYGYTF.

In its sample, this clonotype was seen many times. The chain couples TRBV7-9 to TRBJ2-5, with D possibly matching TRBD1 (5 bases). Germline V lookup: CDR1 SEHNR, CDR2 FQNEAQ (reference sequence). V shed 5 bases and J shed 5 bases, with 12 bases lying between them. This CDR3 spans 13 amino acids. The DNA for the CDR3 is TGTGCCAGCAGCGACTGGGGCGCCGAGACCCAGTACTTC. It translates to CASSDWGAETQYF.

This clonotype was counted a few times. The chain joins TRBV4-1 to TRBJ2-3; no clear D gene. Germline lookup yields CDR1 MGHRA and CDR2 YSYEKL. This CDR3 has 13 amino acids. V shed 3 bases and J shed 4 bases, with 8 bases lying between them. DNA for the CDR3: TGCGCCAGCAGCCAGCTGACATCAGATACGCAGTATTTT. It translates to CASSQLTSDTQYF.

The V gene is TRBV29-1, the J gene TRBJ1-2, with TRBD1 matching 9 bases. CDR3 length: 14 amino acids. CDR1 is SQVTM, CDR2 ANQGSEA, per germline. The CDR3 loop reads CSVPGTGSNYGYTF. The CDR3, as DNA: TGCAGTGTTCCCGGGACAGGGTCAAACTATGGCTACACCTTC.

This clonotype turned up a few times. The chain carries TRBV6-1 and TRBJ1-5; D gene uncertain. The germline V gene encodes CDR1 MNHNS and CDR2 SASEGT. Trimming cost V 7 bases and J 4 bases, with 14 bases left between them. This CDR3 spans 14 amino acids. In DNA form, the CDR3 reads TGTGCCAGCACCGCGGGTTGGGGAAATCAGCCCCAGCATTTT. It encodes CASTAGWGNQPQHF.

The chain links TRBV19 to TRBJ2-1, with a tentative D call TRBD2 (5 bases). With 1 base removed from V and 9 bases from J, the gap between germline ends came to 10 bases. In germline, CDR1 is LNHDA, CDR2 SQIVND (reference sequence). CDR3 length: 13 residues. This chain's CDR3 is CASSIGTAPEQFF. The DNA for the CDR3 is TGTGCCAGTAGTATAGGGACTGCCCCTGAGCAGTTCTTC.

This clonotype was observed a few times. The rearrangement uses TRBV11-2 and TRBJ2-5; 7 nucleotides align to TRBD1. The CDR3 runs 15 residues. CDR1 is SGHAT, CDR2 FQNNGV, per germline. Losses at the gene ends were 3 bases for V and 5 bases for J; bases not matched to a gene: 9. CDR3 sequence (DNA): TGTGCCAGCAGCTTGACAGGGACAGTCGAGGAGACCCAGTACTTC. Protein product: CASSLTGTVEETQYF.

This clonotype was observed a handful of times. The chain is built from TRBV20-1 and TRBJ1-2, with D maybe TRBD1 (6 bases). This CDR3 region has 14 residues. Trimming removed 6 bases at V and 8 bases at J, with 22 bases between. Germline CDR1 is DFQATT and CDR2 is SNEGSKA (reference sequence). DNA of the CDR3: TGCAGTGCACCGCCGCCCCACAGGGCTGAGGGCTACACCTTC. This codes for CSAPPPHRAEGYTF.

The chain employs TRBV5-1 and TRBJ2-5; D could derive from TRBD1 or TRBD2 (5 bases each). Deletions cut 4 bases from V and 9 bases from J, with 10 bases between. The CDR3 consists of 11 residues. CDR1 is SGHRS and CDR2 is YFSETQ in the germline V gene. The CDR3 sequence: CASSDGASQYF. DNA of the CDR3: TGCGCCAGCAGCGACGGGGCGTCCCAGTACTTC.

The chain couples TRBV6-5 to TRBJ1-4; D uncertain. Trimming stripped 5 bases from V and 7 bases from J, with 17 bases between. CDR3 length: 15 amino acids. Germline-derived CDR1 and CDR2 are MNHEY and SVGAGI. The DNA for the CDR3 is TGTGCCAGCAGTGACGGGTCTACGGGTGGTGAAAAACTGTTTTTT. Its translation is CASSDGSTGGEKLFF.

A few counts support this clonotype. The J gene is TRBJ2-1, the V gene TRBV27; 10 nucleotides match TRBD1. J gave up 8 bases and V 2 bases, and 9 bases lay outside the gene matches. Germline CDR1 and CDR2: MNHEY and SMNVEV (reference sequence). This CDR3 has 16 residues. CDR3 residues: CASSLLDRGHPDEQFF. The CDR3, as DNA: TGTGCCAGCAGTTTACTAGACAGGGGGCATCCCGATGAGCAGTTCTTC.